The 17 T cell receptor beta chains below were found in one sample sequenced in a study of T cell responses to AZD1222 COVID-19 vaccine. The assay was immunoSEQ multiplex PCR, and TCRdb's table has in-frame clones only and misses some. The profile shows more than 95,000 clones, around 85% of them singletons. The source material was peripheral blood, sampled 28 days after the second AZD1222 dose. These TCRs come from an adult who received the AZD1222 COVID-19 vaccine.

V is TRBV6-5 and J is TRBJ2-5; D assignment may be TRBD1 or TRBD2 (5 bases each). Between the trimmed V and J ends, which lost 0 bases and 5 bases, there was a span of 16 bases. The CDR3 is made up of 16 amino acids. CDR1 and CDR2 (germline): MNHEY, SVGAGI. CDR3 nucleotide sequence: TGTGCCAGCAGTTACTCGCTGACCGGGACCAGGGAGACCCAGTACTTC. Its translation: CASSYSLTGTRETQYF.

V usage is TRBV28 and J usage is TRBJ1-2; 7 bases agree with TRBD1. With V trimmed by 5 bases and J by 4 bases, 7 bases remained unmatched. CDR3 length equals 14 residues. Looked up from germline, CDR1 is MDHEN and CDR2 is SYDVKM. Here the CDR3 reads CASSQGGLFYGYTF. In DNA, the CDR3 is TGTGCCAGCAGTCAAGGGGGCTTGTTCTATGGCTACACCTTC.

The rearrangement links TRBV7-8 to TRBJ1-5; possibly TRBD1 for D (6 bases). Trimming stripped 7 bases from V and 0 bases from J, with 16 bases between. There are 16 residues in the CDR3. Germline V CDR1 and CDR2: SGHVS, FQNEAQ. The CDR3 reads CASTLTGQNSNQPQHF. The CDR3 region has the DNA TGTGCCAGCACCCTGACAGGCCAGAATAGCAATCAGCCCCAGCATTTT.

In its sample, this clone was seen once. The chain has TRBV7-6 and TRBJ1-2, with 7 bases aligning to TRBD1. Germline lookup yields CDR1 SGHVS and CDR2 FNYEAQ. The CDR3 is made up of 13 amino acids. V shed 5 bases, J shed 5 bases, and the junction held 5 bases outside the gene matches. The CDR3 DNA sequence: TGTGCCAGCAGCATGGGGACAGATTATGGCTACACCTTC. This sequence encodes CASSMGTDYGYTF.

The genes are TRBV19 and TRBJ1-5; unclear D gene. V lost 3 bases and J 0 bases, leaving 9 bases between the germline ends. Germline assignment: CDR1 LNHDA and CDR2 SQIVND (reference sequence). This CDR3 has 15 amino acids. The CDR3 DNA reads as TGTGCCAGTAGTATGTTGGAGGTTAGCAATCAGCCCCAGCATTTT. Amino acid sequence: CASSMLEVSNQPQHF.

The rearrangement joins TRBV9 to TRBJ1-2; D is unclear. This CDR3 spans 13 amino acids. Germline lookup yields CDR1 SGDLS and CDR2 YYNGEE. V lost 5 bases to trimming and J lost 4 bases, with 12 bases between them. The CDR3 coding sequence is TGTGCCAGCAGGGCACTATCCGGCTATGGCTACACCTTC. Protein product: CASRALSGYGYTF.

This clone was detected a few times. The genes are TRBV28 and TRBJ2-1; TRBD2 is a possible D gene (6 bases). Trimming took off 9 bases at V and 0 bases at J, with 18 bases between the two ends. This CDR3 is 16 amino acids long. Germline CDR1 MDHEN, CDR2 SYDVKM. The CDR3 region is CASWGTAGSSYNEQFF. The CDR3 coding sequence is TGTGCCAGTTGGGGTACGGCGGGGAGCTCCTACAATGAGCAGTTCTTC.

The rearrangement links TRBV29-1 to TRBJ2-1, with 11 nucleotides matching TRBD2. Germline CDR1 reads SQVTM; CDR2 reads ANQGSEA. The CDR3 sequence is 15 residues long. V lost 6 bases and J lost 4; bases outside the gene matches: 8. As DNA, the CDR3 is TGCAGCGTGACCATTCTAGCGGGGGGTTACAATGAGCAGTTCTTC. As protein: CSVTILAGGYNEQFF.

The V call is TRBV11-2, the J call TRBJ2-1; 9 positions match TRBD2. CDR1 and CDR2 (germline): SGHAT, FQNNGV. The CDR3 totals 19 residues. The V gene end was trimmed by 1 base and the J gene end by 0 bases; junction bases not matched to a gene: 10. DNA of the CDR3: TGTGCCAGCAGCTTAGGGTTTCGTCTAGCGGGGAGCTCCTACAATGAGCAGTTCTTC. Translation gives CASSLGFRLAGSSYNEQFF.

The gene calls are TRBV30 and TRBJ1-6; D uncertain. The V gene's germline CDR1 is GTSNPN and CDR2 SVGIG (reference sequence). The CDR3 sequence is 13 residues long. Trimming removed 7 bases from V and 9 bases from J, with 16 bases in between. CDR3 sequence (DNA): TGTGCCTCCTTGACGGGGAGGATTTCACCCCTCCACTTT. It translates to CASLTGRISPLHF. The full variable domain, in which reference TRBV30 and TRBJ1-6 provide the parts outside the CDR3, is SQTIHQWPATLVQPVGSPLSLECTVEGTSNPNLYWYRQAAGRGLQLLFYSVGIGQISSEVPQNLSASRPQDRQFILSSKKLLLSDSGFYLCASLTGRISPLHFGNGTRLTVT.

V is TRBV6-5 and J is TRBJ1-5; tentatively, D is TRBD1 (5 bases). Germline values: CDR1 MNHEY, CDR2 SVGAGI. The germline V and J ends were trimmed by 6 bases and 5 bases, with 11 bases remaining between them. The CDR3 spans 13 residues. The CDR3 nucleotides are TGTGCCAGCAGCCGGACAACCGATCAGCCCCAGCATTTT. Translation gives CASSRTTDQPQHF.

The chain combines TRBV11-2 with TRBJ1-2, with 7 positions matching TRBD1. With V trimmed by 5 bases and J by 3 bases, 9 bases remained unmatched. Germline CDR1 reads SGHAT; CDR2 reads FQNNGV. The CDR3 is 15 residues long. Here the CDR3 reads CASSRQGISDYGYTF. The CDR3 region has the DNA TGTGCCAGCAGCCGACAGGGAATAAGTGACTATGGCTACACCTTC.

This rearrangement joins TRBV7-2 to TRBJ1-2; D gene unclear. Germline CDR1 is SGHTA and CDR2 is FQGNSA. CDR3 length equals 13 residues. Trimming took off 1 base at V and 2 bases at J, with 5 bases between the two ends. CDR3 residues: CASSLGLNYGYTF. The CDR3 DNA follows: TGTGCCAGCAGCTTAGGGCTCAACTATGGCTACACCTTC. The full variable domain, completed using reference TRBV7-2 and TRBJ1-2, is GAGVSQSPSNKVTEKGKDVELRCDPISGHTALYWYRQSLGQGLEFLIYFQGNSAPDKSGLPSDRFSAERTGGSVSTLTIQRTQQEDSAVYLCASSLGLNYGYTFGSGTRLTVV.

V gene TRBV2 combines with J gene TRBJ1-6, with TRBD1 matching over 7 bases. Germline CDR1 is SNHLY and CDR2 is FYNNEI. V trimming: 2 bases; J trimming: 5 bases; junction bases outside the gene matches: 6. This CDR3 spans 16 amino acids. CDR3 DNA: TGTGCCAGCAGTGAACGGGGAGGGGGCCATAATTCACCCCTCCACTTT. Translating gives CASSERGGGHNSPLHF.

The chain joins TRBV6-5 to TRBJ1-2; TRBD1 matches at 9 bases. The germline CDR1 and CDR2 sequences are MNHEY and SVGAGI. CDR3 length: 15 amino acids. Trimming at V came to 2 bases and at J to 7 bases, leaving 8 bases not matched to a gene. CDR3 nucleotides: TGTGCCAGCAGTTACCCCTCCGGGACAGGGATTGGCTACACCTTC. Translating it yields CASSYPSGTGIGYTF.

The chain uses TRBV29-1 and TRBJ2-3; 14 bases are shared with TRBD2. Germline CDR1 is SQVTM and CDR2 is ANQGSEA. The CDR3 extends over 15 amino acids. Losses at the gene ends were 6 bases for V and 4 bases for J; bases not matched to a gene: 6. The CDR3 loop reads CSVWGLAGDPDTQYF. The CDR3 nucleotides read TGCAGCGTCTGGGGACTAGCGGGGGACCCAGATACGCAGTATTTT.

This chain's CDR3 is CATSARADTEAFF. Here the CDR3 DNA reads TGTGCCACCAGTGCCAGGGCTGACACTGAAGCTTTCTTT. This rearrangement joins TRBV24-1 to TRBJ1-1, with a possible D match to TRBD1 (5 bases). Germline V lookup: CDR1 KGHDR, CDR2 SFDVKD. The V and J ends lost 5 bases and 3 bases respectively, with 9 bases between them. The CDR3 length is 13 residues.